This T cell receptor (beta chain) was captured by sequencing in a study of blood T cell repertoires in COVID-19. Study as a whole: Collection of acute and convalescent COVID-19 samples took place in the United States, Italy and Spain. The cDNA or gDNA used as material had been derived from T cells, B-cell-depleted T cells, or PBMCs.

In the original processing: Amplification of reference gene primers provided the estimated nucleated cell counts. Sequencing used immunoSEQ multiplex PCR; TCRdb keeps in-frame clones, though not all of them. V, J and clone size are taken as reported in that table, and D and trimming were inferred from the DNA itself. The sample yields 130,000 to 150,000 clones, 65% to 80% seen once. V was clipped by 1 base and J by 7 bases; unmatched bases: 9. Germline V lookup: CDR1 MGHRA, CDR2 YSYEKL. There are 16 residues in the CDR3. The sample comprised peripheral blood. This receptor was taken from an older woman with acute or convalescent COVID-19. V and J are TRBV4-1 and TRBJ2-2; TRBD2 agrees at 7 bases. The CDR3 nucleotides read TGCGCCAGCAGCCAAGGTGGAGCGGGGCTCTACGGGGAGCTGTTTTTT. Translating it yields CASSQGGAGLYGELFF.